Listed below are T cell receptor beta chains from one sample, sequenced in a study of T cells after yellow fever vaccination. TCRdb itself ran the 5' RACE reads through MiXCR, one entry per CDR3 protein. The sample shows hundreds of thousands of distinct CDR3 sequences, roughly 12% of them seen only once. The sequencing here drew on PBMCs, taken on the day of the yellow fever booster vaccination. All receptors derive from a man younger than 40 who received the YFV17D yellow fever vaccine. CDR3s include the opening cysteine and the closing phenylalanine or tryptophan. The D gene is left open where the match is weak. Expanded clones get a size class; other rows say once, few or many, or leave the size out.

CDR3 protein | CDR3 DNA | J gene | clone size | D gene | V gene
CSARPTSDWNNEQFF | TGCAGTGCTAGACCCACTAGCGATTGGAACAATGAGCAGTTCTTC | TRBJ2-1 | few | TRBD2 | TRBV20-1
CASNNPTQGPPAHEQFF | TGTGCCAGCAACAACCCTACTCAGGGGCCCCCAGCACATGAGCAGTTCTTC | TRBJ2-1 | - | - | TRBV11-2
CASSLGGRGTGELFF | TGCGCCAGCAGCTTAGGCGGCCGAGGGACCGGGGAGCTGTTTTTT | TRBJ2-2 | many | - | TRBV5-1
CSVVRVLAFF | TGCAGCGTCGTCCGAGTCCTGGCTTTCTTT | TRBJ1-1 | few | - | TRBV29-1
CASSISFSYEQYF | TGCGCCAGCAGTATTTCTTTCTCCTACGAGCAGTACTTC | TRBJ2-7 | - | - | TRBV5-1
CASSIRGSTNTGELFF | TGTGCCAGTAGTATTCGGGGTTCGACGAACACCGGGGAGCTGTTTTTT | TRBJ2-2 | few | - | TRBV19
CASSWGGTGDTQYF | TGTGCCAGTAGTTGGGGCGGGACGGGAGATACGCAGTATTTT | TRBJ2-3 | - | - | TRBV19
CASSGGEADTQYF | TGTGCCAGCAGTGGGGGGGAGGCAGATACGCAGTATTTT | TRBJ2-3 | few | - | TRBV2
CASSYSRALREQYF | TGTGCCAGCAGTTACTCAAGAGCCCTCCGGGAGCAGTACTTC | TRBJ2-7 | - | - | TRBV6-2/TRBV6-3
CASSLAGWADEKLFF | TGTGCCAGCAGCTTAGCTGGGTGGGCGGATGAAAAACTGTTTTTT | TRBJ1-4 | - | - | TRBV7-9
CASSFSGYTDTQYF | TGTGCCAGCAGTTTTAGCGGTTACACAGATACGCAGTATTTT | TRBJ2-3 | few | - | TRBV27
CASSFLQQNTEAFF | TGTGCCAGCAGTTTTTTACAGCAGAACACTGAAGCTTTCTTT | TRBJ1-1 | - | - | TRBV12-3/TRBV12-4
CASSLNSGVGNTGELFF | TGTGCCAGCAGTTTAAATTCTGGGGTCGGGAACACCGGGGAGCTGTTTTTT | TRBJ2-2 | once | - | TRBV28
CASRSDRAIGEKLFF | TGTGCCAGCAGGTCGGACAGGGCCATCGGTGAAAAACTGTTTTTT | TRBJ1-4 | - | TRBD1 | TRBV2
CASSYSSGDISYEQYF | TGTGCCAGCAGTTACTCGAGTGGGGATATCTCCTACGAGCAGTACTTC | TRBJ2-7 | few | - | TRBV6-2/TRBV6-3
CASSPPTRLQFF | TGTGCCAGCTCACCACCGACGAGACTCCAGTTCTTC | TRBJ2-1 | few | - | TRBV18
CASSQRGGGELFF | TGTGCCAGCAGCCAACGGGGGGGCGGGGAGCTGTTTTTT | TRBJ2-2 | few | TRBD2 | TRBV3-1
CASSFGLQPYEQYF | TGTGCCAGCAGCTTCGGACTGCAGCCCTACGAGCAGTACTTC | TRBJ2-7 | few | - | TRBV7-2
CASSFKAEHQETQYF | TGTGCCAGCAGCTTCAAGGCGGAACACCAAGAGACCCAGTACTTC | TRBJ2-5 | - | - | TRBV5-4
CASSVVAGGVDEQFF | TGTGCCAGCAGCGTAGTAGCGGGAGGGGTGGATGAGCAGTTCTTC | TRBJ2-1 | - | TRBD2 | TRBV11-2
CAISDPDFRYEQFF | TGTGCCATCAGTGATCCGGACTTCCGGTATGAGCAGTTCTTC | TRBJ2-1 | - | - | TRBV10-3
CASSHLRTLTGNEQFF | TGCGCCAGCAGCCATCTCAGGACCCTAACTGGCAATGAGCAGTTCTTC | TRBJ2-1 | few | - | TRBV4-1
CASSLQGDAYEQYF | TGTGCCAGCAGCTTGCAGGGCGACGCCTACGAGCAGTACTTC | TRBJ2-7 | few | - | TRBV7-9
CASSQGQKYGYTF | TGTGCCAGCAGCCAGGGACAGAAGTATGGCTACACCTTC | TRBJ1-2 | few | TRBD1 | TRBV7-6
CASSPLSRISGANVLTF | TGTGCCAGCTCACCACTTTCAAGGATCTCTGGGGCCAACGTCCTGACTTTC | TRBJ2-6 | - | - | TRBV18
CASSDTAFYEQYF | TGTGCCAGCAGTGATACAGCTTTCTACGAGCAGTACTTC | TRBJ2-7 | few | - | TRBV6-4
CASSHPGVHYNEQFF | TGTGCCAGCAGCCACCCCGGGGTACATTACAATGAGCAGTTCTTC | TRBJ2-1 | few | - | TRBV14
CASSKVDKRDYEQYF | TGTGCCAGCAGCAAAGTTGATAAGCGGGATTACGAGCAGTACTTC | TRBJ2-7 | few | - | TRBV21-1
CASSQDVGRGQETQYF | TGCGCCAGCAGCCAAGACGTCGGCAGGGGGCAAGAGACCCAGTACTTC | TRBJ2-5 | - | TRBD1 | TRBV4-3
CASSPGQGVRYEQYF | TGCGCCAGCAGCCCGGGACAGGGAGTACGCTACGAGCAGTACTTC | TRBJ2-7 | many | TRBD1 | TRBV5-1
CATSDSTPRSGELFF | TGTGCCACCAGTGATTCAACCCCCAGATCCGGGGAGCTGTTTTTT | TRBJ2-2 | - | - | TRBV24-1
CSTVRSDTQYF | TGCAGCACCGTCCGATCGGATACGCAGTATTTT | TRBJ2-3 | - | - | TRBV20-1
CASRDPGGQFF | TGTGCCAGCAGGGACCCCGGGGGGCAGTTCTTC | TRBJ2-1 | - | - | TRBV2
CASTPRPANTGELFF | TGTGCCAGCACCCCACGACCTGCGAACACCGGGGAGCTGTTTTTT | TRBJ2-2 | once | - | TRBV3-1
CASSDSNEQYF | TGTGCCAGCAGTGACTCTAACGAGCAGTACTTC | TRBJ2-7 | few | - | TRBV6-4
CSAPWRGQETQYF | TGCAGTGCTCCTTGGCGGGGGCAAGAGACCCAGTACTTC | TRBJ2-5 | - | TRBD2 | TRBV20-1
CASSRQGGLSSYEQYF | TGTGCCAGCAGCCGGCAGGGCGGATTGAGCTCCTACGAGCAGTACTTC | TRBJ2-7 | many | - | TRBV12-3/TRBV12-4
CSVLFGSAFGEQYF | TGCAGCGTTTTGTTCGGGTCTGCCTTTGGAGAGCAGTACTTC | TRBJ2-7 | - | - | TRBV29-1
CASSLARDTQYF | TGCGCCAGCAGCTTGGCAAGGGATACGCAGTATTTT | TRBJ2-3 | many | - | TRBV5-1
CASSRRNSVTQYF | TGTGCCAGCAGTCGACGAAACTCAGTGACGCAGTATTTT | TRBJ2-3 | many | - | TRBV6-2/TRBV6-3
CASSFVGEETQYF | TGTGCTAGCAGCTTTGTAGGTGAAGAGACCCAGTACTTC | TRBJ2-5 | few | - | TRBV7-7
CASSSTSGGNYEQYF | TGTGCCAGCAGCTCGACTAGCGGGGGGAACTACGAGCAGTACTTC | TRBJ2-7 | many | TRBD2 | TRBV7-8
CSASHGPYEQYF | TGCAGTGCTAGTCACGGTCCCTACGAGCAGTACTTC | TRBJ2-7 | - | - | TRBV20-1
CASSLVNDSPDTQYF | TGTGCCAGCAGTTTAGTAAATGATAGTCCAGATACGCAGTATTTT | TRBJ2-3 | few | - | TRBV6-5
CASSTDSGDTEAFF | TGTGCCAGCAGTACCGACAGCGGAGACACTGAAGCTTTCTTT | TRBJ1-1 | - | - | TRBV28
CASSFSSRPYEQYF | TGTGCCAGCAGCTTTTCTAGCCGCCCCTACGAGCAGTACTTC | TRBJ2-7 | - | - | TRBV13
CATGRGEQFF | TGTGCCACGGGTCGGGGCGAGCAGTTCTTC | TRBJ2-1 | few | - | TRBV3-1
CASSPPANTEAFF | TGTGCCAGCTCACCACCGGCGAACACTGAAGCTTTCTTT | TRBJ1-1 | - | - | TRBV18
CASSLAGAGRTYNEQFF | TGTGCCAGCAGCTTAGCAGGAGCCGGGAGGACCTACAATGAGCAGTTCTTC | TRBJ2-1 | - | TRBD2 | TRBV7-2
CASSLVTSGRGMRQYF | TGCGCCAGCAGCTTGGTCACTAGCGGGAGAGGCATGAGGCAGTATTTT | TRBJ2-3 | - | TRBD2 | TRBV5-1
CASSSAGGLYEQYF | TGCGCCAGCAGCTCTGCGGGGGGGTTATACGAGCAGTACTTC | TRBJ2-7 | few | TRBD2 | TRBV5-1
CASRTSTNNEQFF | TGTGCCAGCCGGACTAGCACGAACAATGAGCAGTTCTTC | TRBJ2-1 | - | TRBD2 | TRBV7-6